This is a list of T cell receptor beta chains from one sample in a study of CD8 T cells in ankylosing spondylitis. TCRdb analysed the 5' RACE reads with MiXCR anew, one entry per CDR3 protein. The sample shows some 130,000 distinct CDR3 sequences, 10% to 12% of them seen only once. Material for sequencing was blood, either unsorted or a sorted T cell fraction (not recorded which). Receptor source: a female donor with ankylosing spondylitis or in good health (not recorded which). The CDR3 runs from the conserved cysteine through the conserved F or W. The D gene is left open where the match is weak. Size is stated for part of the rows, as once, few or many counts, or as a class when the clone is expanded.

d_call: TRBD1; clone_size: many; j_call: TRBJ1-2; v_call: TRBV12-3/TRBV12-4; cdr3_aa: CASSLIPGQGFYTF; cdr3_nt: TGTGCCAGCAGTCTTATCCCGGGACAGGGATTCTACACCTTC
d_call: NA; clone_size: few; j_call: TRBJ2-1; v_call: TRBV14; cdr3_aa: CASSPYQQQFF; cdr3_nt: TGTGCCAGCAGCCCATACCAGCAGCAGTTCTTC
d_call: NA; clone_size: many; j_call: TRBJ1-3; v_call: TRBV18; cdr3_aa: CASKTDEVGNTIYF; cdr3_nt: TGTGCCAGTAAAACGGACGAAGTCGGAAACACCATATATTTT
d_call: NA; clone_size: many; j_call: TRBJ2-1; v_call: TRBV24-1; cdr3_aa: CATSDSAGHLSYNEQFF; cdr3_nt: TGTGCCACCAGTGACTCGGCCGGACACCTCTCCTACAATGAGCAGTTCTTC
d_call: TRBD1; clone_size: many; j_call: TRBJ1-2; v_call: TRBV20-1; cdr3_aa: CSATAGGDYGYTF; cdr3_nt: TGCAGTGCTACGGCAGGGGGTGACTATGGCTACACCTTC
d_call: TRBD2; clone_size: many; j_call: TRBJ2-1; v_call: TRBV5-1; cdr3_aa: CASSLELAGGYEQFF; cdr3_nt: TGCGCCAGCAGCTTGGAACTAGCGGGGGGGTATGAGCAGTTCTTC
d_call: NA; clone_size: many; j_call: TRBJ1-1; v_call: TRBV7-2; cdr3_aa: CASREWRTEAFF; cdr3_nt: TGTGCCAGCAGGGAATGGCGCACTGAAGCTTTCTTT
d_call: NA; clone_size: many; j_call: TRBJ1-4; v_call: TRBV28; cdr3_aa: CASRPGLGHQTTNEKLFF; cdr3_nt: TGTGCCAGCAGGCCGGGACTTGGACATCAAACAACTAATGAAAAACTGTTTTTT
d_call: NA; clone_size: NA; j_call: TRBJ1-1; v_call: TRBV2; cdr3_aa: CASRGGSHTEAFF; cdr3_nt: TGTGCCAGCAGGGGGGGGAGTCACACTGAAGCTTTCTTT
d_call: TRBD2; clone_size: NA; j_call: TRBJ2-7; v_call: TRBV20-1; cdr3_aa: CSAPRTSGSYEQYF; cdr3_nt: TGCAGTGCTCCACGAACTAGCGGCTCCTACGAGCAGTACTTC
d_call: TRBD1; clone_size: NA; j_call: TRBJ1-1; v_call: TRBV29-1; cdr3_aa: CSVEGKLGQGSTGNTEAFF; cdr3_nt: TGCAGCGTTGAAGGGAAACTAGGACAGGGGTCAACGGGGAACACTGAAGCTTTCTTT
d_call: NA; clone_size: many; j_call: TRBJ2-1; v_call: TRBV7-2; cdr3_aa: CASSSLTGSSYNEQFF; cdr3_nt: TGTGCCAGCAGCTCCCTGACAGGTTCGTCCTACAATGAGCAGTTCTTC
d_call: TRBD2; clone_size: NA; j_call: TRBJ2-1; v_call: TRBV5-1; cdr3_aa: CASGPGLSYNEQFF; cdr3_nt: TGCGCCAGCGGTCCGGGACTATCCTACAATGAGCAGTTCTTC
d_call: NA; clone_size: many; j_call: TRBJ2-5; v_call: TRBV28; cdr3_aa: CASSLSRVRGETQYF; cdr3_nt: TGTGCCAGCAGTTTATCGAGGGTTCGTGGAGAGACCCAGTACTTC
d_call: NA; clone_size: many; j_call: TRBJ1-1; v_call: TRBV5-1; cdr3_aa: CASTLSGVNTEAFF; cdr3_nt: TGCGCCAGCACTCTCTCAGGGGTGAACACTGAAGCTTTCTTT
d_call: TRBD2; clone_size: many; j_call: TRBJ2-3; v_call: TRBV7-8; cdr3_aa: CASSSLAGGATDTQYF; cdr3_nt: TGTGCCAGCAGCTCCTTAGCGGGGGGGGCCACAGATACGCAGTATTTT
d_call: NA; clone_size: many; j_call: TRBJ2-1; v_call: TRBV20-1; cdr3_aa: CSARAAGINEQFF; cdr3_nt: TGCAGTGCTAGAGCGGCGGGGATCAATGAGCAGTTCTTC
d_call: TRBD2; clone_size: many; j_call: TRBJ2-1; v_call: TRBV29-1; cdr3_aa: CSAWAGDTYNEQFF; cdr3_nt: TGCAGCGCATGGGCGGGAGACACCTACAATGAGCAGTTCTTC
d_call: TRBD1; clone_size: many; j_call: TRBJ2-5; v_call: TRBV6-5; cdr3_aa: CASSYLPDRQETQYF; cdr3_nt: TGTGCCAGCAGTTACTTGCCGGACAGGCAAGAGACCCAGTACTTC
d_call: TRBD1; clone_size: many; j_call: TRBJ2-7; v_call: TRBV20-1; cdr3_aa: CSAQETGVYEQYF; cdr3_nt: TGCAGTGCACAGGAGACAGGGGTCTACGAGCAGTACTTC
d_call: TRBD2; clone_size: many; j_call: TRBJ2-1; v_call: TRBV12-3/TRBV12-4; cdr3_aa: CASILRGQGGTSGRVYEQFF; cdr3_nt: TGTGCCAGCATTTTAAGGGGCCAGGGAGGGACTAGCGGGAGAGTCTATGAGCAGTTCTTC
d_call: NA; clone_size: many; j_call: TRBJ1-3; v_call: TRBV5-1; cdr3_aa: CASSPGDLSGNTIYF; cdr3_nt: TGCGCCAGCAGCCCGGGGGATCTCTCTGGAAACACCATATATTTT
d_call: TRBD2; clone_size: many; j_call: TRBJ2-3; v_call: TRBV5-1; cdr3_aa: CASSPSSGSTTDTQYF; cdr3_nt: TGCGCCAGCAGCCCCTCTAGCGGGAGCACCACAGATACGCAGTATTTT
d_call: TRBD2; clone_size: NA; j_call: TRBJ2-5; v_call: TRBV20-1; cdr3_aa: CSARDRAGGAETQYF; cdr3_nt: TGCAGTGCTAGAGATAGGGCGGGGGGCGCGGAGACCCAGTACTTC
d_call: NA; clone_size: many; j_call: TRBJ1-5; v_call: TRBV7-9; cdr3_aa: CASSVSGKEQPQHF; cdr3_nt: TGTGCCAGCAGCGTTTCAGGGAAAGAGCAGCCCCAGCATTTT
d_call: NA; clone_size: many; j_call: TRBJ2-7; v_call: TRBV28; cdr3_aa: CASCGVTYEQYF; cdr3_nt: TGTGCCTCCTGTGGCGTCACCTACGAGCAGTACTTC
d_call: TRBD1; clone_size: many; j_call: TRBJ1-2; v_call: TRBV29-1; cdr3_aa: CSVSRQGGGYTF; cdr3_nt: TGCAGCGTGAGCAGACAGGGTGGAGGCTACACCTTC
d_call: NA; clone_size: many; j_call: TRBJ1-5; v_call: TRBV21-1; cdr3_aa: CASSKPAPRGLPDSNQPQHF; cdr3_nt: TGTGCCAGCAGCAAACCGGCGCCCAGGGGTCTACCCGATAGCAATCAGCCCCAGCATTTT
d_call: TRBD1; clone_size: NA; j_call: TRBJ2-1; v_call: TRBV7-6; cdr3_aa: CASSLVRQGPNEQFF; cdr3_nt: TGTGCCAGCAGCTTAGTTAGACAGGGTCCTAATGAGCAGTTCTTC
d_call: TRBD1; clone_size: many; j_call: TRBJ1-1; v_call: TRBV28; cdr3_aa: CASSFAGGNFKAFF; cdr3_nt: TGTGCCAGCAGTTTTGCAGGGGGAAATTTTAAGGCTTTCTTT
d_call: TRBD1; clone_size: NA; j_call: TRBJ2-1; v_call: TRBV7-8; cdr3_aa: CASWDRGDEQFF; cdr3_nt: TGTGCCAGTTGGGACAGGGGGGATGAGCAGTTCTTC